This T cell receptor beta chain was obtained from a study of blood T cell repertoires in COVID-19 (dated by TCRdb to 2019 to 2021). Notes on the research overall: Collaborator samples came from the United States, Italy and Spain and covered acute and convalescent phases of COVID-19. Where available, HLA class I and class II types were obtained from metadata supplied by the sample provider rather than from assay-based typing. A freely available public database, intended as a resource for researchers studying the immune response to SARS-CoV-2, is where the repertoires were released. Sample metadata almost always included a de-identified subject ID, COVID-19 status, age in years and sex. The dataset comprised deeply sampled blood TCRbeta repertoires from subjects exposed to, actively infected with, or recovered from COVID-19. The material from the prospective study consisted of cDNA or gDNA derived from T cells, B-cell-depleted T cells, or PBMCs. Samples came from the ongoing ImmuneRACE study (first 160 participants) plus 1,254 subjects from 6 global collaborators.

Each collaborating institution followed its own protocols to collect whole blood in K2EDTA tubes. For TCRbeta analysis, collaborators shipped samples in one of three forms: frozen whole blood, isolated PBMCs, or DNA extracted from either of those sample types. General conclusions and limits of the study: How much clinical and demographic metadata was included differed by source and by participant, and the metadata was provided uncurated.

Measured from the cysteine to the phenylalanine, the CDR3 is 15 residues long. CDR3 DNA only is kept here, 45 bases in frame from base 1. CDR1 and CDR2, looked up from the germline V gene (reference sequence), are LGHDT and YNNKEL. Trimming takes 3 bases from V and 7 bases from J, and the germline ends sit 16 bases apart. TCRbeta CDR3 regions were amplified from genomic DNA using the immunoSEQ Assay, a bias-controlled multiplex PCR. In the source study's methods: The number of nucleated cells in each sample was estimated from the amplification of reference gene primers within the assay. Sequence reads were collapsed and filtered to measure the absolute abundance of every unique TCRbeta CDR3 rearrangement. For each sample, productive Simpson clonality was calculated as the square root of Simpson's diversity index over productive rearrangements. Not all clones reach the TCRdb copy of this immuneACCESS table, which keeps in-frame sequences only. Checked studies attribute under half of the gap to unresolved V genes and leave the rest unexplained. From that table come the V and J calls and clone size; the DNA was used to work out D and trimming. Present in this sample are approximately 46,000 clones, approximately 81% of which were seen just once. The ten largest clones take up roughly 4.4% of the sample.

About this clone: There is no known antigen for this receptor. No base quality values were provided; no much bigger clone lies one nucleotide off.

The rearranged segments are TRBV3-1 (or the pseudogene TRBV3-2) and TRBJ2-1; a tentative D match to TRBD2 spans 5 bases. Sequenced material: peripheral blood. This sequence was found in an older woman with acute or convalescent COVID-19. Here the CDR3 is given as CASSHGAVTGNEQFF. Here is the DNA: TGTGCCAGCAGCCACGGTGCGGTAACGGGGAATGAGCAGTTCTTC.